Presented here are 12 T cell receptor beta chains from one specimen sequenced in a study of response to subunit inactivated influenza vaccine (dated by TCRdb to 2017 to 2018). Library creation used RT-PCR. TCRdb shows the sequencer as Illumina HiSeq 2500. TCRdb reran the public reads through fastp at Q25 and MiXCR, keeping productive beta chains. Each record represents a unique CDR3 protein, reported with the most common genes and DNA among its rows. This sample has hundreds of thousands of distinct CDR3 sequences in its table, and under 9% of those were observed once. The ten largest make up approximately 13% of the sample. Sample: PBMCs from blood, taken around 25 months after vaccination. The receptors here all came from a man between 50 and 69 years old who received an inactivated influenza vaccine. Donor details come from another sample of the same person, matched by shared clones.

This clonotype came up a few times. The chain combines TRBV12-3 or TRBV12-4 with TRBJ1-1; D perhaps matches TRBD1 (5 bases). The V end was cut by 5 bases, the J end by 1 base, with 11 bases between. The CDR3 covers 14 residues. The DNA for the CDR3 is TGTGCCAGCAGTGCCGGGACGAAGAACACTGAAGCTTTCTTT. Amino acids: CASSAGTKNTEAFF.

The chain has TRBV10-3 and TRBJ1-1, with D unresolved. V lost 4 bases and J 0 bases, leaving 6 bases between the germline ends. The CDR3 has 13 amino acids. Germline-derived CDR1 and CDR2 are ENHRY and SYGVKD. The CDR3 DNA reads as TGTGCCATCAGTGTTCAACTGAACACTGAAGCTTTCTTT. This encodes CAISVQLNTEAFF.

This clonotype was seen ten or more times. This chain connects TRBV7-2 to TRBJ2-3; no definite D call. With 3 bases removed from V and 3 bases from J, the gap between germline ends came to 13 bases. Germline V gene sequence: CDR1 SGHTA, CDR2 FQGNSA. The CDR3 runs to 15 residues. The CDR3 protein is CASSFLGFGTDTQYF. The CDR3, as DNA: TGTGCCAGCAGCTTTCTTGGGTTCGGGACAGATACGCAGTATTTT.

This clonotype was picked up many times. The rearrangement links TRBV6-5 to TRBJ2-7, with no clear D. Trimming took off 3 bases at V and 5 bases at J, with 11 bases between the two ends. CDR1 is MNHEY, CDR2 SVGAGI, per germline. This CDR3 contains 13 residues. The CDR3 DNA sequence: TGTGCCAGCAGTTATCAGAATTTCCACGAGCAGTACTTC. It encodes CASSYQNFHEQYF.

In its sample, this clonotype was seen a few times. This sequence joins TRBV20-1 and TRBJ2-7; D might be TRBD1 (6 bases). Germline CDR1 is DFQATT and CDR2 is SNEGSKA (reference sequence). Trimming shortened V by 6 bases and J by 6 bases, and 21 bases separated the two germline ends. The CDR3 spans 14 residues. CDR3 protein: CSAGAGARGPEQYF. Written as DNA, the CDR3 is TGCAGTGCGGGGGCCGGGGCCCGGGGCCCCGAGCAGTACTTC.

The table lists this clonotype with many counts. The rearrangement uses TRBV5-1 and TRBJ2-5; no firm D call. Trimming took 4 bases from V and 3 from J, leaving 7 bases between them. The CDR3 sequence is 12 residues long. Per germline, CDR1 SGHRS and CDR2 YFSETQ. The CDR3 nucleotides are TGCGCCAGCAGCGGAGACGAAGAGACCCAGTACTTC. Protein: CASSGDEETQYF.

Only a few counts were recorded for this clonotype. V is TRBV18 and J is TRBJ2-1; 12 bases align to TRBD1. CDR1 is KGHSH, CDR2 LQKENI, per germline. Losses at the gene ends were 6 bases for V and 7 bases for J; bases not matched to a gene: 4. The CDR3 runs 14 residues. In DNA, the CDR3 is TGTGCCAGCTCCGGGACAGGGGGCGGAAATGAGCAGTTCTTC. This codes for CASSGTGGGNEQFF.

This clonotype was counted many times. The V call is TRBV20-1, the J call TRBJ2-3; D is possibly TRBD2 (6 bases). Per germline, CDR1 DFQATT and CDR2 SNEGSKA (reference sequence). This CDR3 spans 14 amino acids. Trimming removed 3 bases at V and 6 bases at J, with 16 bases between. CDR3 coding DNA: TGCAGTGCTAGTTCTCGGGAGAAGGGCGATACGCAGTATTTT. As protein: CSASSREKGDTQYF.

The sample holds a few counts of this clonotype. The gene calls are TRBV9 and TRBJ2-2; D call uncertain. The germline CDR1 and CDR2 sequences are SGDLS and YYNGEE. The CDR3 is 16 amino acids. The germline V and J ends were trimmed by 0 bases and 1 base, with 10 bases remaining between them. In DNA, the CDR3 is TGTGCCAGCAGCGTAGCTGGGCGGATGAACACCGGGGAGCTGTTTTTT. Amino acids: CASSVAGRMNTGELFF.

The gene calls are TRBV27 and TRBJ2-3; D is ambiguous. CDR1 is MNHEY and CDR2 is SMNVEV in the germline V gene (reference sequence). V was clipped by 3 bases and J by 2 bases, with 9 bases between them. The CDR3 consists of 14 residues. The CDR3 region has the DNA TGTGCCAGCAGTTTCGTGGGAAACACAGATACGCAGTATTTT. The encoded protein is CASSFVGNTDTQYF.

This clonotype has at least ten counts. The chain is built from TRBV20-1 and TRBJ1-1; no clear D. Trimming left V 4 bases short and J 0 bases short, with 9 bases between. This CDR3 is 13 amino acids long. Germline V gene lookup returns CDR1 DFQATT and CDR2 SNEGSKA (reference sequence). The CDR3 protein is CSAKRRLNTEAFF. DNA of the CDR3: TGCAGTGCTAAAAGACGGTTGAACACTGAAGCTTTCTTT.

For this clonotype: The junction departs from the called germline gene at one end, perhaps through a read error. The V call is TRBV20-1, the J call TRBJ2-7; D gene uncertain. Germline loops: CDR1 DFQATT, CDR2 SNEGSKA (reference sequence). The CDR3 totals 12 residues. DNA of the CDR3: TGCAGTGCTAGAGGACCCGCCTACGAGCGGTACTTC. It specifies CSARGPAYERYF.